The 26 T cell receptor beta chains below were found in one sample sequenced in a study of T cell responses to AZD1222 COVID-19 vaccine. The method was immunoSEQ multiplex PCR; TCRdb's version includes in-frame clones alone and lacks a portion of them. In the table there are approximately 120,000 clones, roughly nine tenths of which are singletons. Here the sequenced sample was peripheral blood, taken on day 0 of AZD1222 vaccination. These receptor sequences come from an adult in good health.

This clone was seen many times. This sequence joins TRBV27 and TRBJ2-7; 7 positions agree with TRBD1. This CDR3 has 14 residues. From germline, CDR1 is MNHEY and CDR2 SMNVEV (reference sequence). The ends lost 3 bases at V and 2 bases at J; junction bases unmatched: 4. CDR3 loop: CASSLNRGPYEQYF. DNA for the CDR3: TGTGCCAGCAGTTTGAACAGGGGACCCTACGAGCAGTACTTC.

The V call is TRBV5-1, the J call TRBJ1-1; no reliable D call. V gave up 6 bases and J gave up 1 base, with 19 bases separating them. Per germline, CDR1 SGHRS and CDR2 YFSETQ. CDR3 length equals 16 residues. The CDR3 bases are TGCGCCAGCACCGCCCAGGCCCTAATAGGGAACACTGAAGCTTTCTTT. It yields the protein CASTAQALIGNTEAFF.

V gene TRBV7-9 combines with J gene TRBJ2-3, with 9 bases identical to TRBD2. This CDR3 comprises 14 residues. Germline loops: CDR1 SEHNR, CDR2 FQNEAQ (reference sequence). V shed 5 bases, J shed 2 bases, and the junction held 2 bases outside the gene matches. In DNA form, the CDR3 reads TGTGCCAGCAGCAAGCGGGGGGCCACAGATACGCAGTATTTT. Its protein product is CASSKRGATDTQYF.

This chain joins TRBV19 and TRBJ1-5; D is unresolved. Per germline, CDR1 LNHDA and CDR2 SQIVND (reference sequence). The length of the CDR3 is 15 residues. V lost 9 bases and J 0 bases, leaving 15 bases between the germline ends. CDR3 sequence: CASGREVYSNQPQHF. The CDR3 nucleotides are TGTGCCAGCGGGCGTGAGGTTTATAGCAATCAGCCCCAGCATTTT. Looking up the rest from reference TRBV19 and TRBJ1-5 gives the full variable domain: DGGITQSPKYLFRKEGQNVTLSCEQNLNHDAMYWYRQDPGQGLRLIYYSQIVNDFQKGDIAEGYSVSREKKESFPLTVTSAQKNPTAFYLCASGREVYSNQPQHFGDGTRLSIL.

V usage is TRBV1 and J usage is TRBJ1-4; TRBD1 is the table's D call and was not checked against the DNA. TRBV1 is an annotated pseudogene. The CDR3 consists of 17 residues. This CDR3 is CTSSQGVGDSLNEKLFF. DNA of the CDR3: TGCACCAGCAGCCAAGGCGTCGGGGACAGCCTCAATGAAAAACTGTTTTTT.

This sequence joins TRBV14 and TRBJ2-7, with D maybe TRBD2 (6 bases). Germline CDR1 and CDR2: SGHDN and FVKESK. This CDR3 has 16 residues. The V end lost 0 bases, the J end lost 2 bases, and 14 bases lay between the germline ends. In nucleotides, the CDR3 is TGTGCCAGCAGCCAAGATGGGGGGTTTATAGCCTACGAGCAGTACTTC. Encoded protein: CASSQDGGFIAYEQYF.

The chain carries TRBV7-9 and TRBJ2-3, with D unclear. Trimming cost V 2 bases and J 0 bases, with 9 bases left between them. CDR3 size: 15 residues. CDR1 SEHNR and CDR2 FQNEAQ come from the germline V gene (reference sequence). The CDR3 region is CASSLRRISTDTQYF. In DNA, the CDR3 is TGTGCCAGCAGCTTAAGACGGATTAGCACAGATACGCAGTATTTT.

In this sample, this clone turned up a few times. The gene calls are TRBV7-9 and TRBJ1-1; weak D call: TRBD1 (6 bases). The V end was cut by 1 base, the J end by 3 bases, with 15 bases between. This CDR3 spans 16 amino acids. The germline gives CDR1 SEHNR, CDR2 FQNEAQ (reference sequence). CDR3 amino acids: CASSLGPGRGDTEAFF. CDR3 bases: TGTGCCAGCAGCTTAGGGCCGGGCAGGGGCGACACTGAAGCTTTCTTT.

The V and J genes are TRBV5-4 and TRBJ2-4; TRBD2 aligns across 9 bases. This CDR3 spans 15 amino acids. With 0 bases clipped from V and 3 bases from J, the junction kept 1 base outside the gene matches. The germline V gene encodes CDR1 SGHNT and CDR2 YYREEE (reference sequence). CDR3 DNA sequence: TGTGCCAGCAGCTTGGGGCGGGAGGGCAAAAACATTCAGTACTTC. Encoded protein: CASSLGREGKNIQYF.

The gene calls are TRBV2 and TRBJ2-5; 9 bases fit TRBD2. Germline V lookup: CDR1 SNHLY, CDR2 FYNNEI. The junction had 1 base not matched to a gene; V was cut back by 4 bases and J by 1 base. The CDR3 loop spans 14 amino acids. The CDR3 sequence: CASSGLAAQETQYF. CDR3 DNA sequence: TGTGCCAGCAGTGGACTAGCGGCCCAAGAGACCCAGTACTTC.

This rearrangement joins TRBV5-1 to TRBJ2-1, with D perhaps matching TRBD1 or TRBD2 (6 bases each). This CDR3 is 15 amino acids long. V was clipped by 5 bases and J by 0 bases, with 12 bases between them. Germline V gene lookup returns CDR1 SGHRS and CDR2 YFSETQ. This chain's CDR3 is CASSPGGPSYNEQFF. Here the CDR3 DNA reads TGCGCCAGCAGTCCCGGGGGCCCCTCCTACAATGAGCAGTTCTTC.

This clone was observed a few times. The gene calls are TRBV4-1 and TRBJ1-2, with TRBD1 identical over 8 bases. The CDR3 runs 16 residues. Germline lookup yields CDR1 MGHRA and CDR2 YSYEKL. The junction had 14 bases not matched to a gene; V was cut back by 3 bases and J by 8 bases. CDR3 amino acids: CASSHGQGGSKGGYTF. CDR3 sequence (DNA): TGCGCCAGCAGCCACGGACAGGGCGGTAGTAAGGGGGGCTACACCTTC.

The chain couples TRBV6-2 or TRBV6-3 to TRBJ2-6; 8 bases fit TRBD2. Germline CDR1 MNHEY, CDR2 SVGEGT. V lost 6 bases to trimming and J lost 7 bases; unmatched junction nucleotides: 11. There are 16 residues in the CDR3. In DNA form, the CDR3 reads TGTGCCAGCAGCACCTGGTCCGGGAGGGACGCCAACGTCCTGACTTTC. Protein product: CASSTWSGRDANVLTF.

This clone turned up a few times. The V call is TRBV12-3 or TRBV12-4, the J call TRBJ1-2, with no clear D. The CDR3 covers 13 residues. Trimming pared 0 bases from V and 12 bases from J, leaving 14 bases between. This chain's CDR3 is CASSLALGRGHTF. CDR3 sequence (DNA): TGTGCCAGCAGTTTAGCGTTGGGCAGAGGGCACACCTTC.

The CDR3 loop is CASSPGEGALREQYF. In nucleotides, the CDR3 is TGTGCCAGCAGCCCCGGGGAGGGGGCTCTACGCGAGCAGTACTTC. This chain uses TRBV3-1 (or the pseudogene TRBV3-2) with TRBJ2-7; D may correspond to TRBD1 or TRBD2 (7 bases each). CDR3 length equals 15 residues. V gave up 4 bases and J gave up 6 bases, with 19 bases separating them. The germline CDR1 and CDR2 sequences are LGHDT and YNNKEL (reference sequence).

The V and J genes are TRBV6-1 and TRBJ1-2, with 7 bases identical to TRBD1. The germline V gene has CDR1 MNHNS and CDR2 SASEGT. J was trimmed by 4 bases and V by 9 bases; bases with no gene match: 8. This CDR3 region has 13 residues. The CDR3 reads CASSGQIGYGYTF. CDR3 bases: TGTGCCAGTTCGGGACAGATTGGCTATGGCTACACCTTC.

The rearrangement links TRBV5-1 to TRBJ2-1; 7 nucleotides agree with TRBD2. The CDR3 has 14 residues. Per the germline V gene, CDR1 is SGHRS and CDR2 is YFSETQ. The junction had 11 bases not matched to a gene; V was cut back by 7 bases and J by 7 bases. The CDR3 loop is CASQLTGGLNEQFF. As DNA, the CDR3 is TGCGCCAGCCAATTGACGGGAGGTTTAAATGAGCAGTTCTTC.

The J gene is TRBJ1-3, the V gene TRBV27; D unresolved. Germline V gene lookup returns CDR1 MNHEY and CDR2 SMNVEV (reference sequence). Trimming took 5 bases from V and 0 from J, leaving 8 bases between them. This CDR3 spans 14 amino acids. The CDR3: CASSLRGSGNTIYF. Written as DNA, the CDR3 is TGTGCCAGCAGTCTCCGGGGCTCTGGAAACACCATATATTTT.

The chain carries TRBV6-2 or TRBV6-3 and TRBJ1-2, with D uncertain. Per the germline V gene, CDR1 is MNHEY and CDR2 is SVGEGT. With 4 bases removed from V and 4 bases from J, the gap between germline ends came to 13 bases. The CDR3 has 14 residues. CDR3 in amino acids: CASSLALSRYGYTF. The CDR3 region has the DNA TGTGCCAGCAGTTTGGCCCTATCCCGCTATGGCTACACCTTC.

The chain combines TRBV7-9 with TRBJ1-1, with D possibly being TRBD1 (6 bases). Trimming took off 6 bases at V and 3 bases at J, with 11 bases between the two ends. This CDR3 is 13 amino acids long. CDR1 is SEHNR and CDR2 is FQNEAQ in the germline V gene (reference sequence). The CDR3 loop is CASSRGVDTEAFF. The CDR3 bases are TGTGCCAGCAGTAGGGGGGTCGACACTGAAGCTTTCTTT.

The J gene is TRBJ1-1, the V gene TRBV7-9; D possibly corresponds to TRBD1 (6 bases). V was cut by 2 bases and J by 7 bases, with 14 bases left in between. This CDR3 has 14 residues. Germline V gene lookup returns CDR1 SEHNR and CDR2 FQNEAQ (reference sequence). Written as DNA, the CDR3 is TGTGCCAGCAGCTTAATAAGTGCGGACAGTGAAGCTTTCTTT. This codes for CASSLISADSEAFF.

J is TRBJ2-7 and V is TRBV27; either TRBD1 or TRBD2 may supply D (5 bases each). CDR3 size: 14 residues. V lost 2 bases to trimming and J lost 2 bases, with 10 bases between them. Germline CDR1 is MNHEY and CDR2 is SMNVEV (reference sequence). CDR3 protein: CASSLLRDAYEQYF. CDR3 coding DNA: TGTGCCAGCAGTTTACTCCGGGACGCCTACGAGCAGTACTTC.

V and J are TRBV30 and TRBJ1-1; D possibly corresponds to TRBD1 (6 bases). CDR1 is GTSNPN and CDR2 is SVGIG in the germline V gene (reference sequence). The CDR3 covers 12 residues. Trimming took 5 bases from V and 1 from J, leaving 8 bases between them. CDR3 sequence (DNA): TGTGCCTGGGACAGGTGGAACACTGAAGCTTTCTTT. Translated: CAWDRWNTEAFF.

The chain is built from TRBV2 and TRBJ1-5; D not certain. Germline loops: CDR1 SNHLY, CDR2 FYNNEI. CDR3 length: 12 amino acids. V lost 6 bases and J lost 7, with 10 bases in between. CDR3 in DNA: TGTGCCAGCAGAAAGCTTGGCCAGCCCCAGCATTTT. Translated, it gives CASRKLGQPQHF.

The gene calls are TRBV18 and TRBJ2-7; maybe TRBD2 (6 bases). This CDR3 has 14 amino acids. The germline V and J ends were trimmed by 5 bases and 1 base, with 12 bases remaining between them. The germline V gene encodes CDR1 KGHSH and CDR2 LQKENI. The CDR3 region is CASSGGTSSYEQYF. The DNA for the CDR3 is TGTGCCAGCTCAGGGGGGACCTCGTCCTACGAGCAGTACTTC.

This sequence joins TRBV11-3 and TRBJ2-1; no definite D call. The V gene lost 1 base and the J gene lost 10 bases, with 8 bases spanning the gap. The germline V gene encodes CDR1 SGHNT and CDR2 YENEEA. The CDR3 totals 12 residues. CDR3: CASSLGLREQFF. The CDR3 nucleotides are TGTGCCAGCAGCTTAGGGCTGAGGGAGCAGTTCTTC. Variable domain in full (rest from reference TRBV11-3 and TRBJ2-1): EAGVVQSPRYKIIEKKQPVAFWCNPISGHNTLYWYLQNLGQGPELLIRYENEEAVDDSQLPKDRFSAERLKGVDSTLKIQPAELGDSAVYLCASSLGLREQFFGPGTRLTVL.